This T cell receptor (beta chain) is from a study of T cells in Graves' hyperthyroidism and ophthalmopathy. RNA transcripts gave rise to amplified TCR beta CDR3 regions. A set of HTBI primers served as the primers for a first-round RT-PCR of the TCR CDR3. TCRdb re-analysed the multiplex PCR reads in MiXCR, keeping a single row per CDR3 protein. Among around 200,000 distinct CDR3 sequences listed, about 16% were seen once. The trim removed 6 bases at V and 6 bases at J, leaving 11 bases unmatched. Germline values: CDR1 MNHNS, CDR2 SASEGT. CDR3 length: 14 amino acids. This clonotype turned up a few times.

The receptor's source is a man in his forties with Graves' hyperthyroidism. What was sequenced was blood. The rearrangement joins TRBV6-1 to TRBJ2-7; 7 bases are shared with TRBD1. Written as DNA, the CDR3 is TGTGCCAGCAGGTTGAGACAGGGTTCGTTCGAGCAGTACTTC. Protein sequence: CASRLRQGSFEQYF.